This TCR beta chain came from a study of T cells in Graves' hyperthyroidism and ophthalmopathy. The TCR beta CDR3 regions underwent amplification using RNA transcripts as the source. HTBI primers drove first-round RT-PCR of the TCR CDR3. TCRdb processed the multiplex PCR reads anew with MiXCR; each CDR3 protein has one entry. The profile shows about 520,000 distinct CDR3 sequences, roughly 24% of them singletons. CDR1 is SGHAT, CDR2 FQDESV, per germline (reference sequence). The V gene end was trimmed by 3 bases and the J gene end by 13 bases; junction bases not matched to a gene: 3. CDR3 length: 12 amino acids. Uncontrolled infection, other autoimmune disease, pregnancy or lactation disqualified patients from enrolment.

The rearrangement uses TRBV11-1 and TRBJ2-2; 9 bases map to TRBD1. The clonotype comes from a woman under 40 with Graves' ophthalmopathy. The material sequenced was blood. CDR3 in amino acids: CASSLGQGGLFF. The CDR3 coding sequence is TGTGCCAGCAGCTTGGGACAGGGAGGGCTGTTTTTT.